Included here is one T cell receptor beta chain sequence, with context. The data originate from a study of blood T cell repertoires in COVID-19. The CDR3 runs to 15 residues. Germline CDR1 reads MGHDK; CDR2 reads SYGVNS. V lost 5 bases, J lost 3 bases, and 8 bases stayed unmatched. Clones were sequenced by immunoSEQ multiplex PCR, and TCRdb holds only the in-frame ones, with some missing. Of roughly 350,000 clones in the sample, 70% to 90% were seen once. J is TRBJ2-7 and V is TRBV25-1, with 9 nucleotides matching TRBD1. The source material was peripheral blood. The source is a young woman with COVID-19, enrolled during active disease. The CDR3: CASSKGQGLYYEQYF. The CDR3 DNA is TGTGCCAGCAGTAAGGGACAGGGCCTCTACTACGAGCAGTACTTC.